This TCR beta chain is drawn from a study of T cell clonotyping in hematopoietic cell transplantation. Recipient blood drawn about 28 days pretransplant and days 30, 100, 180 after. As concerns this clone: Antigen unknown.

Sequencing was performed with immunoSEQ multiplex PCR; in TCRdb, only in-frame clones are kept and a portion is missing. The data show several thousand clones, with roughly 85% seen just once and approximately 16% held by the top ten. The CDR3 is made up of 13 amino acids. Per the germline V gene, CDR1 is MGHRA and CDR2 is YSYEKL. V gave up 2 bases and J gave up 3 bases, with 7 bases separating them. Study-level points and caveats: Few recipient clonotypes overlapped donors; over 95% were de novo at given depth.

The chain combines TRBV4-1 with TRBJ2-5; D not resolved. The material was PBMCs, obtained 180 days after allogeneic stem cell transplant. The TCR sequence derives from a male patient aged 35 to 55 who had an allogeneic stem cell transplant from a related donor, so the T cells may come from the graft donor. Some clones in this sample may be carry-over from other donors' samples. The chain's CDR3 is CASSQRTEETQYF. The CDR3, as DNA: TGCGCCAGCAGCCAACGGACGGAAGAGACCCAGTACTTC.